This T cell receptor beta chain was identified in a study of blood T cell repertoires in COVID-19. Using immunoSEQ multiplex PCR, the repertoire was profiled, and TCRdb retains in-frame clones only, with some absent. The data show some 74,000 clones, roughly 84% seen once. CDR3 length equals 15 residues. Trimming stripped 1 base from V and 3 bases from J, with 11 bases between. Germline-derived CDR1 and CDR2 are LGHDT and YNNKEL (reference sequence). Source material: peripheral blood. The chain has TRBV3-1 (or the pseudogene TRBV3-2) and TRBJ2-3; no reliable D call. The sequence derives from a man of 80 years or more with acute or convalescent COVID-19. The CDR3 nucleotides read TGTGCCAGCAGCCAAGCTGGAGACCAAACAGATACGCAGTATTTT. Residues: CASSQAGDQTDTQYF.